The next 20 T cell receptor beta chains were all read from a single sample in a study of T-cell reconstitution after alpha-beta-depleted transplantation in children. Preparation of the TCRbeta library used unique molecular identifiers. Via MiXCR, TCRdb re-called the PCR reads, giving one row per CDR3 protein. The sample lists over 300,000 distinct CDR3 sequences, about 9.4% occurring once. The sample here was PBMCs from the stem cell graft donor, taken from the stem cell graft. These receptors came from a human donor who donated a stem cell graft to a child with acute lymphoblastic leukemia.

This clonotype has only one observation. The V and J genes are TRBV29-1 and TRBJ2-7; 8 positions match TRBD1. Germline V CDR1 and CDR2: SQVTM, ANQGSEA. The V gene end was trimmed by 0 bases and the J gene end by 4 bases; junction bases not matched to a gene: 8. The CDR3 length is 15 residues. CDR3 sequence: CSVEELGQGGYEQYF. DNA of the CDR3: TGCAGCGTTGAAGAACTTGGACAGGGTGGGTACGAGCAGTACTTC.

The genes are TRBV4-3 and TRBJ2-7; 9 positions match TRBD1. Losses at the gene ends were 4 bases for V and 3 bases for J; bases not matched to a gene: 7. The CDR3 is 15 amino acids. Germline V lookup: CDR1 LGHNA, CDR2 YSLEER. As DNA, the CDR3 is TGCGCCAGCAGCCGAACCGGGACAGGGAGCTACGAGCAGTACTTC. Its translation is CASSRTGTGSYEQYF.

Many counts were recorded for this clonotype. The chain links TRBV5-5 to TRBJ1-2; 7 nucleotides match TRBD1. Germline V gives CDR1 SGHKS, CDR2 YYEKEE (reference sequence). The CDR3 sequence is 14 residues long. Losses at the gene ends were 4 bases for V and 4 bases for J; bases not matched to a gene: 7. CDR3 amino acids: CASSPGGGRYGYTF. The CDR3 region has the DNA TGTGCCAGCAGCCCCGGAGGGGGCCGCTATGGCTACACCTTC. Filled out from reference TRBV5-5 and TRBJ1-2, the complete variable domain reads DAGVTQSPTHLIKTRGQQVTLRCSPISGHKSVSWYQQVLGQGPQFIFQYYEKEERGRGNFPDRFSARQFPNYSSELNVNALLLGDSALYLCASSPGGGRYGYTFGSGTRLTVV.

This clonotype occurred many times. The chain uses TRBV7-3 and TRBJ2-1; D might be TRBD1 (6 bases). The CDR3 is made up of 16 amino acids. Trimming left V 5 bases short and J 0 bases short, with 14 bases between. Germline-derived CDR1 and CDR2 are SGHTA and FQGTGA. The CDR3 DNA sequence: TGTGCCAGCAGCCCCGGGTGGGGGCGCTCCTACAATGAGCAGTTCTTC. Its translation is CASSPGWGRSYNEQFF.

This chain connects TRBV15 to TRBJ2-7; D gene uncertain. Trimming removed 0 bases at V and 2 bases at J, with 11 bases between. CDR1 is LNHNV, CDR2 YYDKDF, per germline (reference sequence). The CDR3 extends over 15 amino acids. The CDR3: CATSRDTSVTYEQYF. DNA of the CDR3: TGTGCCACCAGCAGAGACACCTCCGTTACCTACGAGCAGTACTTC.

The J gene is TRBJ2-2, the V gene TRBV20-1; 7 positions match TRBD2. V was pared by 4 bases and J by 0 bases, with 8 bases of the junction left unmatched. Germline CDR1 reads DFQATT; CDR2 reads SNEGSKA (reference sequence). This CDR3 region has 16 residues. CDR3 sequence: CSAKASGLANTGELFF. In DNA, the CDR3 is TGCAGTGCTAAGGCTAGCGGTCTCGCGAACACCGGGGAGCTGTTTTTT.

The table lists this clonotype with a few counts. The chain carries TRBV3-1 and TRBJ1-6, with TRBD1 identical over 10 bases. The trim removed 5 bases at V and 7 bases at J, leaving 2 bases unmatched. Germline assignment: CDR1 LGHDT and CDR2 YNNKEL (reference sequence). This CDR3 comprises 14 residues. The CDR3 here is CASSGQGDNSPLHF. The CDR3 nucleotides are TGTGCCAGCAGCGGACAGGGGGACAATTCACCCCTCCACTTT.

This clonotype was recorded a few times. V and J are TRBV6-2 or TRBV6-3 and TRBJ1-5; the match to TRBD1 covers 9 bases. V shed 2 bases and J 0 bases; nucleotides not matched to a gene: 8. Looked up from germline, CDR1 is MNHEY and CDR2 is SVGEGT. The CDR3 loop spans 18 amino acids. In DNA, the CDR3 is TGTGCCAGCAGTTACGGGACAGGGATTGCCCATAGCAATCAGCCCCAGCATTTT. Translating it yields CASSYGTGIAHSNQPQHF.

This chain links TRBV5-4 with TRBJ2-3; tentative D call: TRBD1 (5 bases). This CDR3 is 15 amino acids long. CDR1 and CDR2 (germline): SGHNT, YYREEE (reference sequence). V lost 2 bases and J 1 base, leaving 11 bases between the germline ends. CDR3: CASSFGHPGTDTQYF. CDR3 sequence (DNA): TGTGCCAGCAGCTTTGGACATCCTGGCACAGATACGCAGTATTTT.

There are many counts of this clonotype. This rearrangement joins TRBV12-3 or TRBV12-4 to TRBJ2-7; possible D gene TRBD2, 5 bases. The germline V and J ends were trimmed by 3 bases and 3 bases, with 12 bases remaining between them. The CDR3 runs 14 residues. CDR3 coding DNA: TGTGCCAGCAGTTTGTTAAGCGGTCACTACGAGCAGTACTTC. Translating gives CASSLLSGHYEQYF.

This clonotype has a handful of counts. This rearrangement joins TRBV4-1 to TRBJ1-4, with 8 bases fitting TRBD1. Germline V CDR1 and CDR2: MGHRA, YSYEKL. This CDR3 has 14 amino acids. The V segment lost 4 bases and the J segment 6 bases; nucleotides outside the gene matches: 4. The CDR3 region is CASSPLTGDEKLFF. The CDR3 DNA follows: TGCGCCAGCAGCCCACTGACAGGGGATGAAAAACTGTTTTTT.

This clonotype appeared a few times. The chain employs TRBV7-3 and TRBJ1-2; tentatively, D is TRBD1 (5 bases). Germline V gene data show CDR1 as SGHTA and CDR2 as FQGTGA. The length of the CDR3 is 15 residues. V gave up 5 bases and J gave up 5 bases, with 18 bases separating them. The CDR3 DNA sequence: TGTGCCAGCAGCCCCTACGGGACGGAGCTTTATGGCTACACCTTC. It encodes CASSPYGTELYGYTF.

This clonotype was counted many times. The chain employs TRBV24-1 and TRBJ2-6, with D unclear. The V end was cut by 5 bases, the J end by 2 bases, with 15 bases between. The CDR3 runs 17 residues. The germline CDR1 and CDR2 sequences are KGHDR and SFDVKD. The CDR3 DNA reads TGTGCCACCAGTGGGAGTCAGCTTACGGCTGGGGCCAACGTCCTGACTTTC. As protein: CATSGSQLTAGANVLTF.

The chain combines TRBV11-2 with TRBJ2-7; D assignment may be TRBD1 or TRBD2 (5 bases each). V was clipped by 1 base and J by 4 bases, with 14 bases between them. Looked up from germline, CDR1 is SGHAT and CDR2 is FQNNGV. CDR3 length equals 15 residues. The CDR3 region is CASSLVVEGLYEQYF. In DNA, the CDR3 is TGTGCCAGCAGCTTAGTTGTAGAGGGGCTTTACGAGCAGTACTTC.

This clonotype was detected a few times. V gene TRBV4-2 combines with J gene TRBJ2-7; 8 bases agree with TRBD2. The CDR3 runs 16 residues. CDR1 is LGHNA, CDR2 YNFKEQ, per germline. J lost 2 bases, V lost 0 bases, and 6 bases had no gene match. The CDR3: CASSQERTSITYEQYF. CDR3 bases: TGTGCCAGCAGCCAAGAGAGGACTAGCATCACCTACGAGCAGTACTTC.

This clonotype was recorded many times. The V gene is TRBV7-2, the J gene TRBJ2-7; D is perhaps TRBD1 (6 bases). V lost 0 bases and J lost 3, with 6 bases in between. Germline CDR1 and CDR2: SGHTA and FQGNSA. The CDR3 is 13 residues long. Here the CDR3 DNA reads TGTGCCAGCAGCTTAGCGGACAGCTACGAGCAGTACTTC. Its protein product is CASSLADSYEQYF.

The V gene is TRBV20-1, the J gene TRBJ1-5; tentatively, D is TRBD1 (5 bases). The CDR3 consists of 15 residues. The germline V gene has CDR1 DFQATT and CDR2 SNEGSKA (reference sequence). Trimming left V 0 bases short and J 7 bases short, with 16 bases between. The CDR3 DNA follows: TGCAGTGCTAGAGATCTATCCGGGACGGGACAGCCCCAGCATTTT. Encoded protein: CSARDLSGTGQPQHF.

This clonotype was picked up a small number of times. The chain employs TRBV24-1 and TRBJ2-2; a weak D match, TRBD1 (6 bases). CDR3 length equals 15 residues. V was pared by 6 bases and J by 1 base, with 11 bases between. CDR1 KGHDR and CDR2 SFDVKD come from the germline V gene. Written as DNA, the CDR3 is TGTGCCACCAGTTCAACAGGGCGGAACACCGGGGAGCTGTTTTTT. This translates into CATSSTGRNTGELFF.

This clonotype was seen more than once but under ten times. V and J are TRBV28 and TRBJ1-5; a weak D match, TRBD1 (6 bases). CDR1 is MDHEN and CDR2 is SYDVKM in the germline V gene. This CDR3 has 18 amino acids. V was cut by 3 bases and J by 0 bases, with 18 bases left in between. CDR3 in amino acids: CASSFRTVGGYSNQPQHF. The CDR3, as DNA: TGTGCCAGCAGTTTCCGGACAGTGGGGGGGTATAGCAATCAGCCCCAGCATTTT.

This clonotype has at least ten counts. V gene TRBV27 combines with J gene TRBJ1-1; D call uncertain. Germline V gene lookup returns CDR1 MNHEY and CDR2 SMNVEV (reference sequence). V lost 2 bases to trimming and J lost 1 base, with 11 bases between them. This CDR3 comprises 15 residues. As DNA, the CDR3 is TGTGCCAGCAGTTTACACCGGACGGGGAACACTGAAGCTTTCTTT. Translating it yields CASSLHRTGNTEAFF.